This record concerns one T cell receptor beta chain sequence. The sample originates from a study of blood T cell repertoires in COVID-19. Whole-study context: PBMCs, B-cell-depleted T cells, or T cells provided the cDNA or gDNA that made up the material.

The CDR3 has 15 amino acids. Trimming cost V 4 bases and J 0 bases; bases outside gene matches: 2. CDR1 is SGDLS and CDR2 is YYNGEE in the germline V gene. As processed by the authors: Estimates of nucleated cell counts were drawn from the amplification of reference gene primers. Only in-frame clones appear in the TCRdb table, and some are missing; sequencing was by immunoSEQ multiplex PCR. V and J calls and clone size are copied from that table; D and trimming were computed from the DNA. The sample records some 120,000 clones, 80% being singletons. Sequencing used peripheral blood. This clonotype was sampled from a human donor in a cohort sampled during active COVID-19. The chain has TRBV9 and TRBJ2-1; 9 bases map to TRBD2. The DNA for the CDR3 is TGTGCCAGCAGCCCGACTAGCGGCTCCTACAATGAGCAGTTCTTC. This gives the protein CASSPTSGSYNEQFF.